Following are 30 T cell receptor beta chains from one sample sequenced in a study of identifying expanded T cells in peripheral blood. Method: immunoSEQ multiplex PCR; TCRdb's copy keeps in-frame clones and lacks some. This table holds 70,000 or so clones, about 90% found once. Sequences were obtained from blood. Source of these receptors: a person aged 18 to 70 in good health.

The chain employs TRBV19 and TRBJ1-3; no firm D call. Germline V gives CDR1 LNHDA, CDR2 SQIVND (reference sequence). Trimming left V 8 bases short and J 3 bases short, with 2 bases between. This CDR3 comprises 10 residues. Written as DNA, the CDR3 is TGTGCCAGTGGTGGAAACACCATATATTTT. Residues: CASGGNTIYF.

A single count supports this clone. The chain recombines TRBV2 with TRBJ2-3; 12 positions agree with TRBD2. CDR3 length equals 18 residues. CDR1 is SNHLY and CDR2 is FYNNEI in the germline V gene. Trimming removed 3 bases from V and 2 bases from J; junction bases left unmatched: 9. Here the CDR3 DNA reads TGTGCCAGCAGTGACGCCCCGGGACTAGCGGGTTCCACAGATACGCAGTATTTT. It is translated as CASSDAPGLAGSTDTQYF.

The table lists this clone with a count of one. The V and J genes are TRBV30 and TRBJ1-3; D gene unclear. CDR1 and CDR2 from the germline V gene are GTSNPN and SVGIG (reference sequence). CDR3 length: 14 amino acids. The ends were cut back, 0 bases at V and 2 bases at J, with 8 bases in the middle. The CDR3 protein is CAWSVGTPGNTIYF. Here the CDR3 DNA reads TGTGCCTGGAGTGTGGGAACTCCTGGAAACACCATATATTTT.

The chain links TRBV2 to TRBJ2-2; 8 bases align to TRBD1. Trimming removed 6 bases from V and 3 bases from J; junction bases left unmatched: 6. CDR3 length: 15 residues. The germline V gene encodes CDR1 SNHLY and CDR2 FYNNEI. The CDR3 is CASRKDRADTGELFF. In DNA, the CDR3 is TGTGCCAGCAGAAAGGACAGGGCCGACACCGGGGAGCTGTTTTTT.

The genes are TRBV28 and TRBJ2-1; 9 bases agree with TRBD2. V shed 6 bases, J shed 5 bases, and the junction held 11 bases outside the gene matches. CDR1 and CDR2 from the germline V gene are MDHEN and SYDVKM. This CDR3 region has 16 residues. For the CDR3, the DNA is TGTGCCAGCAGCCCAGCCTCGACTAGCGGAAACAATGAGCAGTTCTTC. Amino acid sequence: CASSPASTSGNNEQFF.

The chain joins TRBV29-1 to TRBJ1-6; 10 nucleotides align to TRBD1. V lost 6 bases, J lost 9 bases, and 8 bases stayed unmatched. Germline V CDR1 and CDR2: SQVTM, ANQGSEA. CDR3 size: 14 residues. The DNA for the CDR3 is TGCAGCGTCGCGGGACAGGGGCCCGGTTCACCCCTCCACTTT. The encoded protein is CSVAGQGPGSPLHF.

This chain connects TRBV19 to TRBJ2-7; D gene ambiguous. Trimming took 6 bases from V and 3 from J, leaving 12 bases between them. The CDR3 loop spans 13 amino acids. The germline CDR1 and CDR2 sequences are LNHDA and SQIVND (reference sequence). As DNA, the CDR3 is TGTGCCAGTAGCCGTCAGATATACTACGAGCAGTACTTC. This encodes CASSRQIYYEQYF.

V is TRBV19 and J is TRBJ1-5, with D possibly matching TRBD1 (5 bases). There are 14 residues in the CDR3. CDR1 and CDR2 from the germline V gene are LNHDA and SQIVND (reference sequence). V lost 5 bases, J lost 6 bases, and 14 bases lay in between. The CDR3 region has the DNA TGTGCCAGTAGTGGTCCGGGGGGGGGTCAGCCCCAGCATTTT. It specifies CASSGPGGGQPQHF.

The chain links TRBV7-2 to TRBJ2-1; 9 nucleotides line up with TRBD2. Germline V gives CDR1 SGHTA, CDR2 FQGNSA. CDR3 length: 17 residues. V gave up 1 base and J gave up 8 bases; unmatched junction bases: 12. For the CDR3, the DNA is TGTGCCAGCAGCTTAGTGTCTAGCGGGGTGAAGGTATATGAGCAGTTCTTC. Translation gives CASSLVSSGVKVYEQFF.

This clone showed up just a few times. This sequence joins TRBV15 and TRBJ2-3; TRBD2 matches 7 bases. V lost 3 bases to trimming and J lost 4 bases; unmatched junction nucleotides: 10. Germline V CDR1 and CDR2: LNHNV, YYDKDF (reference sequence). CDR3 length: 16 residues. The CDR3 DNA is TGTGCCACCAGCAGGGATAGTGGGGGAGGGGCAGATACGCAGTATTTT. Encoded protein: CATSRDSGGGADTQYF.

The chain carries TRBV2 and TRBJ2-7, with D maybe TRBD1 (6 bases). CDR1 is SNHLY, CDR2 FYNNEI, per germline. Trimming took 8 bases from V and 4 from J, leaving 18 bases between them. The CDR3 is 14 amino acids. The CDR3 region has the DNA TGTGCCAGCGGACGACAGGAAACGAGGTACGAGCAGTACTTC. Translating gives CASGRQETRYEQYF.

V usage is TRBV6-6 and J usage is TRBJ2-7; 8 nucleotides align to TRBD1. CDR1 and CDR2 from the germline V gene are MNHNY and SVGAGI (reference sequence). J gave up 3 bases and V 1 base, and 2 bases lay outside the gene matches. The CDR3 is 14 amino acids. In nucleotides, the CDR3 is TGTGCCAGCAGTTACTTAGGACAGGGCTACGAGCAGTACTTC. Its translation is CASSYLGQGYEQYF.

This clone was observed a single time. The chain couples TRBV28 to TRBJ2-7; no definite D call. This CDR3 region has 14 residues. V was clipped by 6 bases and J by 0 bases, with 12 bases between them. CDR1 is MDHEN, CDR2 SYDVKM, per germline. CDR3 sequence reads: CASRDVRSSYEQYF. The CDR3 nucleotides read TGTGCCAGCAGGGATGTACGGAGCTCCTACGAGCAGTACTTC. The complete variable domain, with remaining parts taken from reference TRBV28 and TRBJ2-7, reads DVKVTQSSRYLVKRTGEKVFLECVQDMDHENMFWYRQDPGLGLRLIYFSYDVKMKEKGDIPEGYSVSREKKERFSLILESASTNQTSMYLCASRDVRSSYEQYFGPGTRLTVT.

The V and J genes are TRBV27 and TRBJ2-1, with 12 nucleotides matching TRBD2. The V and J ends lost 8 bases and 8 bases, in that order; junction bases with no gene match: 10. The CDR3 sequence is 15 residues long. From germline, CDR1 is MNHEY and CDR2 SMNVEV (reference sequence). The DNA for the CDR3 is TGTGCCAGCGGGCCCCTAGCGGGAGGGCCTGATGAGCAGTTCTTC. It encodes CASGPLAGGPDEQFF.

V and J are TRBV28 and TRBJ2-7; 10 bases are a match to TRBD2. The V gene end was trimmed by 6 bases and the J gene end by 4 bases; junction bases not matched to a gene: 3. CDR3 length: 13 amino acids. Germline values: CDR1 MDHEN, CDR2 SYDVKM. CDR3 sequence reads: CASRSSGGYEQYF. DNA of the CDR3: TGTGCCAGCAGGTCTAGCGGGGGTTACGAGCAGTACTTC.

The CDR3 reads CASSWTGDREEAFF. For the CDR3, the DNA is TGCGCCAGCAGCTGGACTGGGGACAGGGAAGAAGCTTTCTTT. The chain has TRBV5-1 and TRBJ1-1, with 9 bases lining up with TRBD1. The CDR3 runs to 14 residues. Trimming cost V 3 bases and J 8 bases; bases outside gene matches: 8. The germline V gene encodes CDR1 SGHRS and CDR2 YFSETQ.

This clone was counted a single time. This sequence joins TRBV2 and TRBJ2-2; D might be TRBD2 (5 bases). The germline V gene encodes CDR1 SNHLY and CDR2 FYNNEI. Trimming shortened V by 6 bases and J by 1 base, and 9 bases separated the two germline ends. This CDR3 spans 14 amino acids. CDR3 sequence (DNA): TGTGCCAGCAGAGTAGCGCAGAACACCGGGGAGCTGTTTTTT. Translation: CASRVAQNTGELFF.

The chain combines TRBV10-3 with TRBJ2-1, with 11 bases matching TRBD1. J gave up 2 bases and V 6 bases, and 3 bases lay outside the gene matches. Per the germline V gene, CDR1 is ENHRY and CDR2 is SYGVKD. The CDR3 has 15 amino acids. The CDR3 is CAISRGQGAYNEQFF. For the CDR3, the DNA is TGTGCCATCAGCAGGGGACAGGGGGCCTACAATGAGCAGTTCTTC.

The chain is built from TRBV7-6 and TRBJ1-3, with 7 positions matching TRBD1. CDR1 is SGHVS, CDR2 FNYEAQ, per germline. V was clipped by 0 bases and J by 0 bases; unmatched bases: 11. The length of the CDR3 is 19 residues. CDR3 region: CASSLARGTDISSGNTIYF. CDR3 sequence (DNA): TGTGCCAGCAGCTTAGCGCGTGGGACAGACATATCCTCTGGAAACACCATATATTTT.

V is TRBV28 and J is TRBJ2-5, with a weak D call TRBD2 (5 bases). Per the germline V gene, CDR1 is MDHEN and CDR2 is SYDVKM. V lost 6 bases to trimming and J lost 4 bases, with 12 bases between them. The CDR3 spans 13 residues. CDR3 coding DNA: TGTGCCAGCAGCCGCCCTAGCCGAGAGACCCAGTACTTC. The encoded protein is CASSRPSRETQYF.

The J gene is TRBJ1-2, the V gene TRBV7-2; no reliable D call. The CDR3 runs to 12 residues. Trimming took off 1 base at V and 4 bases at J, with 4 bases between the two ends. Germline V gene sequence: CDR1 SGHTA, CDR2 FQGNSA. CDR3 in amino acids: CASSLVGYGYTF. The DNA for the CDR3 is TGTGCCAGCAGCTTAGTAGGCTATGGCTACACCTTC.

The rearrangement joins TRBV5-1 to TRBJ2-7, with a weak D call TRBD2 (7 bases). CDR1 is SGHRS, CDR2 YFSETQ, per germline. This CDR3 has 16 residues. V shed 0 bases and J shed 2 bases, with 15 bases lying between them. The DNA for the CDR3 is TGCGCCAGCAGCTTGGAGGGGGGGCAAAGGACCTACGAGCAGTACTTC. It translates to CASSLEGGQRTYEQYF.

This clone appeared a few times. This rearrangement joins TRBV6-1 to TRBJ1-2; D gene ambiguous. In germline, CDR1 is MNHNS, CDR2 SASEGT. Trimming cost V 4 bases and J 4 bases, with 7 bases left between them. The CDR3 extends over 12 amino acids. The CDR3 DNA follows: TGTGCCAGCAGTGTAGATACCTATGGCTACACCTTC. It is translated as CASSVDTYGYTF.

V gene TRBV10-2 combines with J gene TRBJ2-7; 7 bases map to TRBD1. The CDR3 sequence is 12 residues long. Germline CDR1 is WSHSY and CDR2 is SAAADI. V shed 8 bases and J 2 bases; nucleotides not matched to a gene: 3. The CDR3, as DNA: TGCGCCAGCCGGACAGGAGCCTACGAGCAGTACTTC. It codes for CASRTGAYEQYF.

This rearrangement joins TRBV13 to TRBJ1-2, with D maybe TRBD1 (5 bases). The V gene's germline CDR1 is PRHDT and CDR2 FYEKMQ (reference sequence). The V end lost 3 bases, the J end lost 5 bases, and 22 bases lay between the germline ends. CDR3 size: 17 residues. This CDR3 is CASSFREGSVRDYGYTF. The DNA of the CDR3 is TGTGCCAGCAGCTTCAGGGAAGGGTCCGTTAGGGATTATGGCTACACCTTC.

The V and J genes are TRBV29-1 and TRBJ2-5; D perhaps matches TRBD1 (6 bases). Trimming took 4 bases from V and 2 from J, leaving 11 bases between them. CDR3 size: 13 residues. Germline loops: CDR1 SQVTM, CDR2 ANQGSEA. DNA of the CDR3: TGCAGCGTTGGCCGGACAGATCAAGAGACCCAGTACTTC. The encoded protein is CSVGRTDQETQYF.

The chain uses TRBV7-8 and TRBJ2-6; possibly TRBD1 for D (6 bases). V lost 5 bases to trimming and J lost 1 base, with 15 bases between them. The CDR3 extends over 17 amino acids. In germline, CDR1 is SGHVS, CDR2 FQNEAQ. DNA for the CDR3: TGTGCCAGCAGCAGAGCCGGGACACGATCTGGGGCCAACGTCCTGACTTTC. Encoded protein: CASSRAGTRSGANVLTF. The whole variable domain, filled in from reference TRBV7-8 and TRBJ2-6, reads GAGVSQSPRYKVAKRGQDVALRCDPISGHVSLFWYQQALGQGPEFLTYFQNEAQLDKSGLPSDRFFAERPEGSVSTLKIQRTQQEDSAVYLCASSRAGTRSGANVLTFGAGSRLTVL.

The chain employs TRBV5-4 and TRBJ2-6, with D tentatively TRBD2 (6 bases). Germline CDR1 and CDR2: SGHNT and YYREEE (reference sequence). V dropped 0 bases and J dropped 0 bases, with 10 bases sitting between them. The CDR3 consists of 17 residues. The CDR3 DNA reads TGTGCCAGCAGCTTGGGACTAGGTAACTCTGGGGCCAACGTCCTGACTTTC. This encodes CASSLGLGNSGANVLTF.

This sequence joins TRBV7-6 and TRBJ2-5; TRBD1 aligns across 8 bases. Germline CDR1 reads SGHVS; CDR2 reads FNYEAQ. The junction had 7 bases not matched to a gene; V was cut back by 5 bases and J by 5 bases. CDR3 length equals 14 residues. CDR3: CASSPQGAWETQYF. In nucleotides, the CDR3 is TGTGCCAGCAGCCCCCAGGGGGCGTGGGAGACCCAGTACTTC.

The V and J genes are TRBV19 and TRBJ1-5, with D maybe TRBD1 (5 bases). Germline V gene lookup returns CDR1 LNHDA and CDR2 SQIVND (reference sequence). The CDR3 is 15 residues long. Trimming shortened V by 5 bases and J by 3 bases, and 14 bases separated the two germline ends. The CDR3 DNA reads TGTGCCAGTAGTGGGGGGATAGCTTCCAATCAGCCCCAGCATTTT. It specifies CASSGGIASNQPQHF.